Following are 9 T cell receptor beta chains from one sample sequenced in a study of CD8 T cells in Susac syndrome. The RNA input was roughly 0.45 to 1 ug, and it was reverse transcribed with random hexamers. TCRdb re-called the immunoSEQ multiplex PCR reads through MiXCR, storing one row per CDR3 protein. The sample holds 50,000 to 55,000 distinct CDR3 sequences, around 95% seen once. The sequencing sample was made of CD8+ T cells from PBMCs. The receptors were gathered from a human donor with Susac syndrome.

The V gene is TRBV3-1, the J gene TRBJ2-7; the D is unclear. CDR3 size: 15 residues. The V gene's germline CDR1 is LGHDT and CDR2 YNNKEL (reference sequence). Trimming cost V 0 bases and J 0 bases, with 9 bases left between them. The CDR3 DNA sequence: TGTGCCAGCAGCCAAGACCTCTCACTCTCCTACGAGCAGTACTTC. It yields the protein CASSQDLSLSYEQYF.

V usage is TRBV9 and J usage is TRBJ1-2; D not resolved. CDR1 is SGDLS and CDR2 is YYNGEE in the germline V gene. The ends were cut back, 0 bases at V and 2 bases at J, with 5 bases in the middle. There are 13 residues in the CDR3. The CDR3 loop is CASSVAGNYGYTF. The CDR3 DNA reads TGTGCCAGCAGCGTAGCGGGGAACTATGGCTACACCTTC.

The V gene is TRBV28, the J gene TRBJ2-3; 7 bases line up with TRBD1. The CDR3 extends over 17 amino acids. Germline CDR1 MDHEN, CDR2 SYDVKM. With 2 bases clipped from V and 0 bases from J, the junction kept 8 bases outside the gene matches. CDR3 sequence (DNA): TGTGCCAGCAGTTTACCCCCGGGACAGTTCAGCACAGATACGCAGTATTTT. Protein sequence: CASSLPPGQFSTDTQYF. Supplemented by reference TRBV28 and TRBJ2-3, the full variable domain reads DVKVTQSSRYLVKRTGEKVFLECVQDMDHENMFWYRQDPGLGLRLIYFSYDVKMKEKGDIPEGYSVSREKKERFSLILESASTNQTSMYLCASSLPPGQFSTDTQYFGPGTRLTVL.

The count of this clonotype is one. J is TRBJ1-2 and V is TRBV7-3, with D possibly TRBD1 on 6 matching bases. Looked up from germline, CDR1 is SGHTA and CDR2 is FQGTGA. CDR3 length: 14 residues. V dropped 5 bases and J dropped 7 bases, with 17 bases sitting between them. The CDR3 DNA is TGTGCCAGCAGCCCGACACAGGGAGTTGCTGGCTACACCTTC. Translation gives CASSPTQGVAGYTF.

CDR3 region: CASSLPGRFMNTEAFF. The CDR3 DNA reads TGTGCCAGCAGCCTCCCGGGACGGTTCATGAACACTGAAGCTTTCTTT. The V call is TRBV7-9, the J call TRBJ1-1, with a weak D call TRBD1 (5 bases). There are 16 residues in the CDR3. Between the trimmed V and J ends, which lost 5 bases and 0 bases, there was a span of 16 bases. In germline, CDR1 is SEHNR, CDR2 FQNEAQ (reference sequence).

J is TRBJ2-3 and V is TRBV29-1; 7 bases map to TRBD1. The length of the CDR3 is 11 residues. Per the germline V gene, CDR1 is SQVTM and CDR2 is ANQGSEA. V trimming: 5 bases; J trimming: 6 bases; junction bases outside the gene matches: 2. The CDR3 nucleotides are TGCAGCGTTCCACAGGGGGATACGCAGTATTTT. Its translation is CSVPQGDTQYF.

The genes are TRBV30 and TRBJ2-3, with 11 bases that match TRBD2. Germline CDR1 is GTSNPN and CDR2 is SVGIG (reference sequence). The V gene end was trimmed by 1 base and the J gene end by 1 base; junction bases not matched to a gene: 7. This CDR3 has 17 residues. CDR3 amino acids: CAWSDPSGGSGTDTQYF. DNA of the CDR3: TGTGCCTGGAGTGATCCTAGCGGGGGGTCGGGCACAGATACGCAGTATTTT.

The chain recombines TRBV12-3 or TRBV12-4 with TRBJ1-5, with 10 bases identical to TRBD1. Germline trimming cut 5 bases from V and 5 bases from J; bases unmatched to any gene: 3. This CDR3 is 14 amino acids long. The CDR3 region has the DNA TGTGCCAGCAGTACCGGGACAGGGGATCAGCCCCAGCATTTT. Translating it yields CASSTGTGDQPQHF.

The rearrangement joins TRBV20-1 to TRBJ2-7; TRBD2 agrees at 7 bases. Trimming removed 2 bases from V and 1 base from J; junction bases left unmatched: 2. The CDR3 has 13 residues. Looked up from germline, CDR1 is DFQATT and CDR2 is SNEGSKA (reference sequence). The CDR3 DNA follows: TGCAGTGCTAGACTAGCGGCTTCCTACGAGCAGTACTTC. Amino acid sequence: CSARLAASYEQYF.